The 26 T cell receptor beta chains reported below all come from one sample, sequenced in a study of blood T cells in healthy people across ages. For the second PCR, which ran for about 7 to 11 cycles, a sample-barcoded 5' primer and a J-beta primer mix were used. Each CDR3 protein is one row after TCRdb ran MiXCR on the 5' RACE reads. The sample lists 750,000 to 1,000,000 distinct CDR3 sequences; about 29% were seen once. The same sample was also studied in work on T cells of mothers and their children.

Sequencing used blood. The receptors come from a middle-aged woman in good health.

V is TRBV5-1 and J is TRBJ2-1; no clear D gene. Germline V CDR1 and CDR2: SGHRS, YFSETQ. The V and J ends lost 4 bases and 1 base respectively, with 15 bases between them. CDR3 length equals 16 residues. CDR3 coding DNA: TGCGCCAGCAGCCCGGCCGGGTACTCTTCCTACAATGAGCAGTTCTTC. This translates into CASSPAGYSSYNEQFF.

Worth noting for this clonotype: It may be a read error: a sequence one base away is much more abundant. The CDR3 DNA reads TGTGCCGGCAGCCCCTGGAGGGCTAACTATGGCTACACCTTC. This codes for CAGSPWRANYGYTF. The chain employs TRBV7-6 and TRBJ1-2; D is undetermined. Germline V gene lookup returns CDR1 SGHVS and CDR2 FNYEAQ. This CDR3 contains 14 residues. The variable domain in full, completed from reference TRBV7-6 and TRBJ1-2, reads GAGVSQSPRYKVTKRGQDVALRCDPISGHVSLYWYRQALGQGPEFLTYFNYEAQQDKSGLPNDRFSAERPEGSISTLTIQRTEQRDSAMYRCAGSPWRANYGYTFGSGTRLTVV.

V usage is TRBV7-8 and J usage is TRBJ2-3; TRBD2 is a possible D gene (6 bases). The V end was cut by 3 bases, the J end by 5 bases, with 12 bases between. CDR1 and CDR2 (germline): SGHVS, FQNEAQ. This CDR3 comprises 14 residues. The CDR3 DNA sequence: TGTGCCAGCAGCTTTCTTCGGGGGATAGATACGCAGTATTTT. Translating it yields CASSFLRGIDTQYF.

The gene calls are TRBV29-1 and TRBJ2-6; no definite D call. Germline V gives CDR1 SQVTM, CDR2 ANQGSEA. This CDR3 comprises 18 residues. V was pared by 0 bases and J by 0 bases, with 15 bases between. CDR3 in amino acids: CSVEDPGLIISGANVLTF. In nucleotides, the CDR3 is TGCAGCGTTGAAGATCCGGGCCTTATTATCTCTGGGGCCAACGTCCTGACTTTC.

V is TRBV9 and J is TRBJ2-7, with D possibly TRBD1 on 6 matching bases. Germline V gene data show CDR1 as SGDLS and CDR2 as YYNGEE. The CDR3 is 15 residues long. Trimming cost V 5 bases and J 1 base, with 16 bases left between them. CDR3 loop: CASSRDIARSYEQYF. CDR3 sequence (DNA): TGTGCCAGCAGTCGGGACATCGCCAGGTCCTACGAGCAGTACTTC.

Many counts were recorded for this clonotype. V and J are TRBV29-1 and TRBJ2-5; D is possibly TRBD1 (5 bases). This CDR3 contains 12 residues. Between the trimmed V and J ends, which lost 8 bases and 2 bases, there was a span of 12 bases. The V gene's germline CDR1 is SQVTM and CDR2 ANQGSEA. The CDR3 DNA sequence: TGCAGCTCCAGGGCAGCACAAGAGACCCAGTACTTC. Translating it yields CSSRAAQETQYF.

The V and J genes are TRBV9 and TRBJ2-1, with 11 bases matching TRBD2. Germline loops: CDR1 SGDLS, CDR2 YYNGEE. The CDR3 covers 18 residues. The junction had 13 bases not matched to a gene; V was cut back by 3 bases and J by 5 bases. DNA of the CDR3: TGTGCCAGCAGCGAAGCCCCCGGGACTAGCGGTCCCCACAATGAGCAGTTCTTC. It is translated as CASSEAPGTSGPHNEQFF.

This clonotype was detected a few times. CDR3: CASTGIRGVYGYTF. The CDR3 nucleotides are TGTGCCAGCACTGGGATTAGAGGCGTCTATGGCTACACCTTC. V is TRBV28 and J is TRBJ1-2; no definite D call. The ends were cut back, 7 bases at V and 4 bases at J, with 16 bases in the middle. The CDR3 extends over 14 amino acids. Germline V gene sequence: CDR1 MDHEN, CDR2 SYDVKM.

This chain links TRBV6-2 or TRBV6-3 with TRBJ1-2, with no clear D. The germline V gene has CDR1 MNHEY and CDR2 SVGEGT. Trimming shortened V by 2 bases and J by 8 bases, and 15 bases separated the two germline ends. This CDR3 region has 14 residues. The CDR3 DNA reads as TGTGCCAGCAGTTACGGGGTCGCCTCACGGGGCTACACCTTC. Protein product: CASSYGVASRGYTF.

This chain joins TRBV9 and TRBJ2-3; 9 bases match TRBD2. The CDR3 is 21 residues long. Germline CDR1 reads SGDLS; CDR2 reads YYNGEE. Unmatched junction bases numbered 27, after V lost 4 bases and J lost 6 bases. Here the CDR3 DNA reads TGTGCCAGCAGCTCCTCCTGGAACGGCGGGGGGGCTTCACTCTTAGTGGATACGCAGTATTTT. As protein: CASSSSWNGGGASLLVDTQYF.

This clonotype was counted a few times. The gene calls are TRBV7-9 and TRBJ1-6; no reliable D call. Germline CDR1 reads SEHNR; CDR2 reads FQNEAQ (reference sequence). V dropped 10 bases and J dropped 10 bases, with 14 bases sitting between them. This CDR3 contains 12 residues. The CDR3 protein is CATSFGQSPLHF. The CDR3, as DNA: TGTGCCACTTCCTTTGGTCAATCACCCCTCCACTTT.

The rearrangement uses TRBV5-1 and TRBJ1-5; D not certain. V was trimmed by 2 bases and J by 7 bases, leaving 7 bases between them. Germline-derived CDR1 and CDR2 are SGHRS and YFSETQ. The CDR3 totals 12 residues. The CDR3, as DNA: TGCGCCAGCAGCTTTCCCAGCCAGCCCCAGCATTTT. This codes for CASSFPSQPQHF. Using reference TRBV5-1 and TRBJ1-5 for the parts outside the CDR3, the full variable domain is KAGVTQTPRYLIKTRGQQVTLSCSPISGHRSVSWYQQTPGQGLQFLFEYFSETQRNKGNFPGRFSGRQFSNSRSEMNVSTLELGDSALYLCASSFPSQPQHFGDGTRLSIL.

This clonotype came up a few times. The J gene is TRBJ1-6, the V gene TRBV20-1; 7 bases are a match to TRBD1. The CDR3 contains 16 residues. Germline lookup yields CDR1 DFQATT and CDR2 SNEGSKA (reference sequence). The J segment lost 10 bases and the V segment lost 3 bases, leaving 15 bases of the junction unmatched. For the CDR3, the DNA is TGCAGTGCTAGGCCTTCGACAGGGACTCGGGGGTCACCCCTCCACTTT. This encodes CSARPSTGTRGSPLHF.

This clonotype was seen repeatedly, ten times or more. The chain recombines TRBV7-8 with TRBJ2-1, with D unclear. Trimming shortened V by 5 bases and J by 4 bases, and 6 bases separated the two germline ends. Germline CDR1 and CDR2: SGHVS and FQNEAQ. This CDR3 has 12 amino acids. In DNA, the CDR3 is TGTGCCAGCAGCCCGTTTTACAATGAGCAGTTCTTC. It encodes CASSPFYNEQFF.

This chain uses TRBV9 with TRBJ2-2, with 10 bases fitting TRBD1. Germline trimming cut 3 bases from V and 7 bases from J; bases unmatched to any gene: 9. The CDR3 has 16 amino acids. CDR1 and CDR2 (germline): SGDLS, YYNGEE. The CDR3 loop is CASSDKGQGVGGELFF. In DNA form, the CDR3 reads TGTGCCAGCAGCGACAAAGGACAGGGGGTTGGCGGGGAGCTGTTTTTT.

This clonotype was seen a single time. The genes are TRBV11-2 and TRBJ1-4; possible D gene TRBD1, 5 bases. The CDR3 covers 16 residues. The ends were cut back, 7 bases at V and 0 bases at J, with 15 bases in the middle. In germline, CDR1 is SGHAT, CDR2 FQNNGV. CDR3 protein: CASTLGTLATNEKLFF. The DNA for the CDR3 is TGTGCCAGCACCCTAGGGACGCTTGCAACTAATGAAAAACTGTTTTTT.

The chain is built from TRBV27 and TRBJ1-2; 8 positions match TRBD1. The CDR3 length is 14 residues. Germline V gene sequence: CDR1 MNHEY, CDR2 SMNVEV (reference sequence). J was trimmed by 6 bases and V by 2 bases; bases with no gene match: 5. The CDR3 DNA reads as TGTGCCAGCAGTTTAAGGAACAGGGGGAATGGCTACACCTTC. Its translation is CASSLRNRGNGYTF.

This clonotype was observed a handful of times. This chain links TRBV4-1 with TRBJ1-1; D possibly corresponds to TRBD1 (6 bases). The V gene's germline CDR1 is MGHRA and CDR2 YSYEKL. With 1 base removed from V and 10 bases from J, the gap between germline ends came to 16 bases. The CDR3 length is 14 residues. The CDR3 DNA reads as TGCGCCAGCAGCCAAGGAGGAGCGGGCAGGGGAGCTTTCTTT. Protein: CASSQGGAGRGAFF.

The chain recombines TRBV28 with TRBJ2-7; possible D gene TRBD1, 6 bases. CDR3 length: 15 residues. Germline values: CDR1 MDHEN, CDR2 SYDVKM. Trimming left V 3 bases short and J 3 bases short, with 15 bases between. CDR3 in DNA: TGTGCCAGCAGTTTCGGACAGATGTTCGGCTACGAGCAGTACTTC. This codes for CASSFGQMFGYEQYF.

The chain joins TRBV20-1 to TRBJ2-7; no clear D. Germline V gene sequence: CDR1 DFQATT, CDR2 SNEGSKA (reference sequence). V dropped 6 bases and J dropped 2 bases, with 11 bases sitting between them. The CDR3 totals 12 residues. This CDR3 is CSAGRTAYEQYF. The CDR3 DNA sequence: TGCAGTGCGGGCAGAACGGCCTACGAGCAGTACTTC.

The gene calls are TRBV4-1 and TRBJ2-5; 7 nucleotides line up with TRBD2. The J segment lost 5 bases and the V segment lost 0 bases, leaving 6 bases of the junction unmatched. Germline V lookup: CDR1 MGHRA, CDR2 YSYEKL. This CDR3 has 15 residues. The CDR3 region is CASSQEPAGWETQYF. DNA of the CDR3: TGCGCCAGCAGCCAAGAGCCAGCGGGGTGGGAGACCCAGTACTTC.

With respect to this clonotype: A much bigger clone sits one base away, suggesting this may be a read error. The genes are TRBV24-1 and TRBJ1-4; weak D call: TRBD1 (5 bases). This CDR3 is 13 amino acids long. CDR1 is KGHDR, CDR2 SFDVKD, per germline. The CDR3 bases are TGTGCCACCAGTGACCTGACTACAGGAAAACGGTTTTTT. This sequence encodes CATSDLTTGKRFF.

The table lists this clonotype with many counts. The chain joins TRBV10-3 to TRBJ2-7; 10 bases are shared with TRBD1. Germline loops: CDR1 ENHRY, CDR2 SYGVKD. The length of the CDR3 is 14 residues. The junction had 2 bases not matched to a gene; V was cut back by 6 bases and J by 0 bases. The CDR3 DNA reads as TGTGCCATCAGCGGACAGGGGGGCTCCTACGAGCAGTACTTC. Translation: CAISGQGGSYEQYF.

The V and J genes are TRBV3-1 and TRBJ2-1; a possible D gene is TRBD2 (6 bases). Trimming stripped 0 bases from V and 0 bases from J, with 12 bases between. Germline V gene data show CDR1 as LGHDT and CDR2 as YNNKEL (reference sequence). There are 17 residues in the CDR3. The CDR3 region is CASSQEAAGSSYNEQFF. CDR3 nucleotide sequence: TGTGCCAGCAGCCAAGAAGCGGCGGGGTCCTCCTACAATGAGCAGTTCTTC.

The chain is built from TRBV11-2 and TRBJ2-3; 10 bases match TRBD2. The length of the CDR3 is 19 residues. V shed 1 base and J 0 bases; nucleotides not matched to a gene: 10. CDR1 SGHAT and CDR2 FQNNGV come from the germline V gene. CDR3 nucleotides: TGTGCCAGCAGCTTAGTCCAGCGGGGGGGCTTCCCTAGCACAGATACGCAGTATTTT. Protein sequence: CASSLVQRGGFPSTDTQYF.

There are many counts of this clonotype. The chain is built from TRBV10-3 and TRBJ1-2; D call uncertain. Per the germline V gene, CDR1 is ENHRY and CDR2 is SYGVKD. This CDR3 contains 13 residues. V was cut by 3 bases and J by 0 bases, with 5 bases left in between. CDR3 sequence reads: CAISDGTNYGYTF. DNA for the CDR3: TGTGCCATCAGTGATGGGACTAACTATGGCTACACCTTC.